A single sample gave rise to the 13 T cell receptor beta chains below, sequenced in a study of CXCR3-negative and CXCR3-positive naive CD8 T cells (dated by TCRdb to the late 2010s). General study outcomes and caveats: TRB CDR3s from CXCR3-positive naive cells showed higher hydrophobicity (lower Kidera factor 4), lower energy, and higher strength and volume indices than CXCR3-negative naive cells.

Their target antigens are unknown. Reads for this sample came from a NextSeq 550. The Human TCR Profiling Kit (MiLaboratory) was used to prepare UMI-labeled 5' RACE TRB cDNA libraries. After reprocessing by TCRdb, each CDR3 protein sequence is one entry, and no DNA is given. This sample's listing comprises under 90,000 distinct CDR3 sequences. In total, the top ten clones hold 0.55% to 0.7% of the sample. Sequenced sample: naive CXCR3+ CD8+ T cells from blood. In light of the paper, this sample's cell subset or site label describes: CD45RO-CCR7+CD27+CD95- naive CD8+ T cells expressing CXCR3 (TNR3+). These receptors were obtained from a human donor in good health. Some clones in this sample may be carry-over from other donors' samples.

The chain's CDR3 is CASSTSGTGWTEQYF. The chain carries TRBV5-6 and TRBJ2-7; TCRdb's D call of TRBD1 is untestable without DNA. This CDR3 comprises 15 residues. CDR1 and CDR2 (germline): SGHDT, YYEEEE.

The CDR3 loop is CASSDRDTGELFF. The chain couples TRBV6-4 to TRBJ2-2. Germline CDR1 MRHNA, CDR2 SNTAGT. The CDR3 is made up of 13 amino acids.

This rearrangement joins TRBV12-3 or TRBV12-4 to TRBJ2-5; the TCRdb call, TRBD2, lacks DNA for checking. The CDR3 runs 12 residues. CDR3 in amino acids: CASRPPSGGDYF.

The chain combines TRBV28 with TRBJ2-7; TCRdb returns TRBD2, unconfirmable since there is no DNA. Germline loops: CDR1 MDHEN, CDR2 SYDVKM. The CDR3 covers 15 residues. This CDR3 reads CASSFIGTSPHEQYF.

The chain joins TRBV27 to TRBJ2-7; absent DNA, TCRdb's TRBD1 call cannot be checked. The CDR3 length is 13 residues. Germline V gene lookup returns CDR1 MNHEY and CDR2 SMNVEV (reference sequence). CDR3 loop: CASSWGSVYEQYF.

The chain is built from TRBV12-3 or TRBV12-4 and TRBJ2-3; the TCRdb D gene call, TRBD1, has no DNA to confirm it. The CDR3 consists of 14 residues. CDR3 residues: CASSSRDRGNTQYF.

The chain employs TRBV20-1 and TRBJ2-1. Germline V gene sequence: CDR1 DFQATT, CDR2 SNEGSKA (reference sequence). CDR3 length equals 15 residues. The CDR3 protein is CSASLADAIYNEQFF.

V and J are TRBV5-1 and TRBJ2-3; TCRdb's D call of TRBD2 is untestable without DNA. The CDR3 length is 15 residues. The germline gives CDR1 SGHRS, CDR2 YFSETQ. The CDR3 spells CASSLFGGAGDTQYF.

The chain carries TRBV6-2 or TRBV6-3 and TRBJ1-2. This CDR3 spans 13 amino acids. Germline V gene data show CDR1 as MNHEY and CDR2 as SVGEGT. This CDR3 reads CASNYTRNYGYTF.

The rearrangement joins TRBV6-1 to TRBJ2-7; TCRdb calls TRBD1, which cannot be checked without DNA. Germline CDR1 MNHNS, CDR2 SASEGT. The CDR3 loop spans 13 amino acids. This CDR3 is CASSERGVYEQYF.

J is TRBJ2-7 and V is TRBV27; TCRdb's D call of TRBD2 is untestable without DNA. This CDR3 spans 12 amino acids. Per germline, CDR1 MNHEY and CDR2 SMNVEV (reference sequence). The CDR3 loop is CASRDFMGEQYF.

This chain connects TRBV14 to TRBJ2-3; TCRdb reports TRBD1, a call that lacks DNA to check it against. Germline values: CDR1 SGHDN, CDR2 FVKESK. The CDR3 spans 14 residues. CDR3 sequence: CASSQLTGTDTQYF.

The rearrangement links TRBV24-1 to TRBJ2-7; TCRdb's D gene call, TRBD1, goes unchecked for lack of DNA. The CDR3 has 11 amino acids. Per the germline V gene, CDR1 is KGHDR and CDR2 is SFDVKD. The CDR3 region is CATSDGGKQYF.